The clone carrying this TCR beta chain showed up just a few times. Its antigen is unidentified. The data originate from a study of response to subunit inactivated influenza vaccine. Study-level results: Each seasonal influenza vaccination recruits few new T cells, the authors suggested.

Germline loops: CDR1 GTSNPN, CDR2 SVGIG (reference sequence). V was pared by 1 base and J by 2 bases, with 19 bases between. The CDR3 runs 17 residues. MiXCR, run by TCRdb on the RT-PCR reads, gives a single entry per CDR3 protein. The sample records 800,000 or so distinct CDR3 sequences, 21% being singletons. Sample: PBMCs from blood, taken 5 days after vaccination. The source of this sequence is a man aged 45 to 65 who received an inactivated influenza vaccine. The rearrangement links TRBV30 to TRBJ2-3, with D possibly matching TRBD2 (6 bases). This CDR3 reads CAWSGKYLRRVTDTQYF. Written as DNA, the CDR3 is TGTGCCTGGAGTGGTAAATACCTACGGAGGGTCACAGATACGCAGTATTTT.